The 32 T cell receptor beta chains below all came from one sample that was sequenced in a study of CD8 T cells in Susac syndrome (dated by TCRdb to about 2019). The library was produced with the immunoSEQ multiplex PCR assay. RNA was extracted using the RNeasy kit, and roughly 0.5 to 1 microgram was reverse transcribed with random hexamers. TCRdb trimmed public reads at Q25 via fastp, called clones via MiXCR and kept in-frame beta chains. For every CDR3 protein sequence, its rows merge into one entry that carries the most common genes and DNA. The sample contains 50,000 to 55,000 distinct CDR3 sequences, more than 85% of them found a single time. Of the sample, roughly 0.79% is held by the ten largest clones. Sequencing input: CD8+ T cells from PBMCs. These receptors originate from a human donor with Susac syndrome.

The CDR3 DNA reads as TGTGCCAGCAGCTCCCTAAGACTAGCGGGGGGGCAAGAGACCCAGTACTTC. This codes for CASSSLRLAGGQETQYF. The J gene is TRBJ2-5, the V gene TRBV7-6, with 14 bases identical to TRBD2. Germline CDR1 SGHVS, CDR2 FNYEAQ. Trimming at V came to 4 bases and at J to 2 bases, leaving 6 bases not matched to a gene. This CDR3 region has 17 residues.

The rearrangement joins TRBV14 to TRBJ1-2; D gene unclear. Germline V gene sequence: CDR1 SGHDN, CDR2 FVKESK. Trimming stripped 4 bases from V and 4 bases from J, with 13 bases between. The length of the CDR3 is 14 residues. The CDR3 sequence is CASSPVNVAYGYTF. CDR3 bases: TGTGCCAGCAGCCCGGTGAATGTAGCCTATGGCTACACCTTC. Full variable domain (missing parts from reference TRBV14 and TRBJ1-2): EAGVTQFPSHSVIEKGQTVTLRCDPISGHDNLYWYRRVMGKEIKFLLHFVKESKQDESGMPNNRFLAERTGGTYSTLKVQPAELEDSGVYFCASSPVNVAYGYTFGSGTRLTVV.

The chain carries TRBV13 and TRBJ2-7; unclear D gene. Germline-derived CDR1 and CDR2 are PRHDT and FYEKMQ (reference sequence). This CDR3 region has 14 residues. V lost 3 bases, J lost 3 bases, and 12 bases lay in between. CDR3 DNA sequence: TGTGCCAGCAGCTTCCGGACGGGTTTCTACGAGCAGTACTTC. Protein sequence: CASSFRTGFYEQYF. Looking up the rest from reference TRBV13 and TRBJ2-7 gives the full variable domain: AAGVIQSPRHLIKEKRETATLKCYPIPRHDTVYWYQQGPGQDPQFLISFYEKMQSDKGSIPDRFSAQQFSDYHSELNMSSLELGDSALYFCASSFRTGFYEQYFGPGTRLTVT.

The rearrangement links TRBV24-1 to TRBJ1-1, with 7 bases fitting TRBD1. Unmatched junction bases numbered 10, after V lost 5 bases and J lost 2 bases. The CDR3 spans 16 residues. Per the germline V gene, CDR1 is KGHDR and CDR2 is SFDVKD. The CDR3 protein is CATSAIQGGSNTEAFF. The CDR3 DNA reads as TGTGCCACCAGTGCTATCCAGGGGGGGTCCAACACTGAAGCTTTCTTT.

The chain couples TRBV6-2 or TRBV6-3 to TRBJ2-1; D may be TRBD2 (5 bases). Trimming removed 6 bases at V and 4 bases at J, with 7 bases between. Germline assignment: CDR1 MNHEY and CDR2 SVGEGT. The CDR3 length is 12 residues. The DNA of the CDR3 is TGTGCCAGCAGGCCGGGGTACAATGAGCAGTTCTTC. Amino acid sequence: CASRPGYNEQFF.

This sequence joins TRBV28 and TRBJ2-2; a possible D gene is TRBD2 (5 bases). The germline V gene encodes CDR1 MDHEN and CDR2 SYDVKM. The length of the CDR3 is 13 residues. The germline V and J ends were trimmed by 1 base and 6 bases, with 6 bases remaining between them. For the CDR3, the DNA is TGTGCCAGCAGTTTATTAGCGCCCGGGGAGCTGTTTTTT. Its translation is CASSLLAPGELFF.

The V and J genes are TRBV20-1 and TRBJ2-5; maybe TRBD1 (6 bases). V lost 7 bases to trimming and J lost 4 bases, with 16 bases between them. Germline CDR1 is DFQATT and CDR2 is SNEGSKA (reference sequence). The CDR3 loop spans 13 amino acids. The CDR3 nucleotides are TGCAGTGTCACCGTACAGGGACCAGAGACCCAGTACTTC. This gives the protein CSVTVQGPETQYF.

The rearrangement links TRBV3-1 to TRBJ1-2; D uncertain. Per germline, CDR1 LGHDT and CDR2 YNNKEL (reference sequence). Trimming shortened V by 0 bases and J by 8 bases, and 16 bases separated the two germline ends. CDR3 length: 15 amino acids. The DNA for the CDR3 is TGTGCCAGCAGCCAAGAATCCGGGCCCCCGGAGGGCTACACCTTC. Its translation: CASSQESGPPEGYTF.

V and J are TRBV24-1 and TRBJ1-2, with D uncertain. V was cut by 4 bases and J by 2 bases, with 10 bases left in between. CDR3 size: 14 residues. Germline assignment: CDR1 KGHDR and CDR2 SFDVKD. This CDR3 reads CATSESHRNYGYTF. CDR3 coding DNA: TGTGCCACCAGTGAGTCACACCGGAACTATGGCTACACCTTC.

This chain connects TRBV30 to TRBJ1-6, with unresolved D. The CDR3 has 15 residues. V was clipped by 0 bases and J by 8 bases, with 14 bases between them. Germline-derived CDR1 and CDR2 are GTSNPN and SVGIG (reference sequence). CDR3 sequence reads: CAWSVSPGWDSPLHF. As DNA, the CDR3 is TGTGCCTGGAGTGTATCGCCGGGATGGGATTCACCCCTCCACTTT.

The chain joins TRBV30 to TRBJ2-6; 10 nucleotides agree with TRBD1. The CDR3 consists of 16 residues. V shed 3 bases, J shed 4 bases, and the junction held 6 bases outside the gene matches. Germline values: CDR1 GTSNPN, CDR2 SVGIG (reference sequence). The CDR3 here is CAWSGTGVQGANVLTF. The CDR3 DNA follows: TGTGCCTGGAGCGGGACAGGGGTACAGGGGGCCAACGTCCTGACTTTC.

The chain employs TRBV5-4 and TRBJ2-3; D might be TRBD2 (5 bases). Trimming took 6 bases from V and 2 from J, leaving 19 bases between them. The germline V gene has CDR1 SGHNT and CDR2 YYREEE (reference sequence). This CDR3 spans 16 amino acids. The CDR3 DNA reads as TGTGCCAGCACCTCGGAGGACCCACCCTTCACAGATACGCAGTATTTT. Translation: CASTSEDPPFTDTQYF.

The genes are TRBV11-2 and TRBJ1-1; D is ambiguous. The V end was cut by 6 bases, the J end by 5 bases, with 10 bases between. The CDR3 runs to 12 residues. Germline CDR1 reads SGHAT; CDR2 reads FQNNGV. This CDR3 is CASSSASTEAFF. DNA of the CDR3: TGTGCCAGCAGTTCGGCAAGTACTGAAGCTTTCTTT.

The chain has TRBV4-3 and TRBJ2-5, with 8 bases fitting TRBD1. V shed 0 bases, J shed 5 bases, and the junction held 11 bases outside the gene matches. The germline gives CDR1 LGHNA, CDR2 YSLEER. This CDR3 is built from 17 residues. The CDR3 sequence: CASSQDPVQGAGETQYF. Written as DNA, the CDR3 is TGCGCCAGCAGCCAAGATCCGGTCCAGGGGGCGGGCGAGACCCAGTACTTC.

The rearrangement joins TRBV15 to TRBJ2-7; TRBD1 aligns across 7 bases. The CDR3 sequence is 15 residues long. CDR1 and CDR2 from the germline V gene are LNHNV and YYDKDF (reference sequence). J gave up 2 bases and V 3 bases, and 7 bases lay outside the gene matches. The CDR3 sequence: CATSSRDRKTYEQYF. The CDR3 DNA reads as TGTGCCACCAGCAGCCGGGACAGAAAAACCTACGAGCAGTACTTC.

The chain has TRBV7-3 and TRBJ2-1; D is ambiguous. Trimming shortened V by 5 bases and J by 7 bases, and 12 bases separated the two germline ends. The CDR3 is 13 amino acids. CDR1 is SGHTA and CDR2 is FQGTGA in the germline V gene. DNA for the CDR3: TGTGCCAGCAGCGTCATCGCATGGAATGAGCAGTTCTTC. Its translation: CASSVIAWNEQFF. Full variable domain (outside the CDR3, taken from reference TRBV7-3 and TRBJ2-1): GAGVSQTPSNKVTEKGKYVELRCDPISGHTALYWYRQSLGQGPEFLIYFQGTGAADDSGLPNDRFFAVRPEGSVSTLKIQRTERGDSAVYLCASSVIAWNEQFFGPGTRLTVL.

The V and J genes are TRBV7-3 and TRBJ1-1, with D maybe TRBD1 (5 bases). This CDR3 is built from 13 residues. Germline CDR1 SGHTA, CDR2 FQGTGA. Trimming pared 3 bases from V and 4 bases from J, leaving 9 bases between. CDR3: CASSFPGGTEAFF. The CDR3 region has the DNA TGTGCCAGCAGCTTTCCCGGGGGCACTGAAGCTTTCTTT.

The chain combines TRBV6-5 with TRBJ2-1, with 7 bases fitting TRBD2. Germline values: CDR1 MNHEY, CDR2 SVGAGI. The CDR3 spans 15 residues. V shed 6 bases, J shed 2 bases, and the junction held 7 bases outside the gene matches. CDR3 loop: CASSRDYPTYNEQFF. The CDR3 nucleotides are TGTGCCAGCAGCCGGGACTATCCCACCTACAATGAGCAGTTCTTC.

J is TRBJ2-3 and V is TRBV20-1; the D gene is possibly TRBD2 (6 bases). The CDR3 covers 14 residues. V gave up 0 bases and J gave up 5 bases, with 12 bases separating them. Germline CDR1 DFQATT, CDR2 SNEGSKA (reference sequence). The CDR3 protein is CSARDRERIDTQYF. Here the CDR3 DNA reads TGCAGTGCTAGAGATCGGGAGAGAATAGATACGCAGTATTTT.

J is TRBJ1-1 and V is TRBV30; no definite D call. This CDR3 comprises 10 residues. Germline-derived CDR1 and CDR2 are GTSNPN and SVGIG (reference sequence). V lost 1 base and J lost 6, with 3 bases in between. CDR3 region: CAWSDSEAFF. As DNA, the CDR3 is TGTGCCTGGAGTGACTCTGAAGCTTTCTTT.

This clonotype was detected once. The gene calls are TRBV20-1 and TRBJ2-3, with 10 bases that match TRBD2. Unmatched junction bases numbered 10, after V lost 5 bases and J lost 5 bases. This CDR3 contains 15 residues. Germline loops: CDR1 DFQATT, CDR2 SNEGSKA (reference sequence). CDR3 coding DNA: TGCAGTGCTGATGGGGGGACTAGCGAGGTAGATACGCAGTATTTT. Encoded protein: CSADGGTSEVDTQYF.

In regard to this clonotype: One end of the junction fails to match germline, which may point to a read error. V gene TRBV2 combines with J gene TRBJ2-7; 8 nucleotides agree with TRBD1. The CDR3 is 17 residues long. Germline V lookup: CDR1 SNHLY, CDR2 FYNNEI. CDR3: CASSASPVTGGSGVADF. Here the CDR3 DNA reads TGTGCCAGCAGTGCATCCCCAGTAACAGGGGGTTCCGGAGTAGCGGACTTC.

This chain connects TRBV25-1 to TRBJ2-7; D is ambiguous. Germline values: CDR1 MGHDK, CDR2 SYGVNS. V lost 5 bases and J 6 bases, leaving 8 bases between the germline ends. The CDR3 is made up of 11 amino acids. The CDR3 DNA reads TGTGCCAGCAGTCCCGGGTCCGAGCAGTACTTC. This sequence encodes CASSPGSEQYF.

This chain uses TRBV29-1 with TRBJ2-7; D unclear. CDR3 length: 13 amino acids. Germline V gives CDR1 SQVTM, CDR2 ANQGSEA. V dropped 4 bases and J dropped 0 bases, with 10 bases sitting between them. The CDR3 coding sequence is TGCAGCGTTGGGTCTGTTAACTCCTACGAGCAGTACTTC. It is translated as CSVGSVNSYEQYF.

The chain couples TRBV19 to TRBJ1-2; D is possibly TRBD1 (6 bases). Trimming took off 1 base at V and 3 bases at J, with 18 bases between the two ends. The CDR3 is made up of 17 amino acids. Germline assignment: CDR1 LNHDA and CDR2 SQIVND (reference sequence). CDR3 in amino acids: CASSIVTGWIRDYGYTF. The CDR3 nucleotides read TGTGCCAGTAGTATAGTGACAGGCTGGATACGAGACTATGGCTACACCTTC.

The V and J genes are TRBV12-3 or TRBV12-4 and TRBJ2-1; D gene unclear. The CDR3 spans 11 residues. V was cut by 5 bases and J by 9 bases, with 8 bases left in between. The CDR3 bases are TGTGCCAGCAGTCCGAAGGGTGAGCAGTTCTTC. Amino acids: CASSPKGEQFF.

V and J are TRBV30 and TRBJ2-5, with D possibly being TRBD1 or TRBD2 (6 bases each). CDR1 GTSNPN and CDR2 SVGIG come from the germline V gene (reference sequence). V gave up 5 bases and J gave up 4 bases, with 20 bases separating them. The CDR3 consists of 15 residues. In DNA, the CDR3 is TGTGCCTGGGGTTGGGGGGCAGGGGAATTAGAGACCCAGTACTTC. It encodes CAWGWGAGELETQYF.

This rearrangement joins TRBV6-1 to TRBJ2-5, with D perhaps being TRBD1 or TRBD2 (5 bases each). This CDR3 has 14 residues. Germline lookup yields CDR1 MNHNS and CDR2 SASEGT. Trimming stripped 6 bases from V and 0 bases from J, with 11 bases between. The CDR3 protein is CASRQGRYQETQYF. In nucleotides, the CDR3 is TGTGCCAGCAGGCAGGGACGGTACCAAGAGACCCAGTACTTC.

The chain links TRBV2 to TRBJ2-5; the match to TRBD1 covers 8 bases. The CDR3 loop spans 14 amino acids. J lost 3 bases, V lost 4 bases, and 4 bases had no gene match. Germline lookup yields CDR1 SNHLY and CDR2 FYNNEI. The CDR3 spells CASSGGQVEETQYF. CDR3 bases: TGTGCCAGCAGTGGGGGACAGGTTGAAGAGACCCAGTACTTC.

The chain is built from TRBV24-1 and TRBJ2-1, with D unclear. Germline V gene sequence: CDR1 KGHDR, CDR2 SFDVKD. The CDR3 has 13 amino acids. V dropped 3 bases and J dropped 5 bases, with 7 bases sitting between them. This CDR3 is CATSDQIDNEQFF. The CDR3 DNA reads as TGTGCCACCAGTGATCAAATAGACAATGAGCAGTTCTTC.

The CDR3 loop is CASSSGSQSSGNTIYF. DNA of the CDR3: TGTGCCAGCAGTTCTGGCAGTCAATCCTCCGGAAACACCATATATTTT. This chain connects TRBV27 to TRBJ1-3; no clear D. This CDR3 region has 16 residues. Germline V gene lookup returns CDR1 MNHEY and CDR2 SMNVEV (reference sequence). Trimming removed 4 bases at V and 4 bases at J, with 17 bases between.

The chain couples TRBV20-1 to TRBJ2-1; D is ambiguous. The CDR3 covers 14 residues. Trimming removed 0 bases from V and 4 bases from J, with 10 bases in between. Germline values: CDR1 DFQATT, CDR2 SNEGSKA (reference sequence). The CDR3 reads CSARDILLYNEQFF. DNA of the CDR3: TGCAGTGCTAGAGATATATTACTATACAATGAGCAGTTCTTC.